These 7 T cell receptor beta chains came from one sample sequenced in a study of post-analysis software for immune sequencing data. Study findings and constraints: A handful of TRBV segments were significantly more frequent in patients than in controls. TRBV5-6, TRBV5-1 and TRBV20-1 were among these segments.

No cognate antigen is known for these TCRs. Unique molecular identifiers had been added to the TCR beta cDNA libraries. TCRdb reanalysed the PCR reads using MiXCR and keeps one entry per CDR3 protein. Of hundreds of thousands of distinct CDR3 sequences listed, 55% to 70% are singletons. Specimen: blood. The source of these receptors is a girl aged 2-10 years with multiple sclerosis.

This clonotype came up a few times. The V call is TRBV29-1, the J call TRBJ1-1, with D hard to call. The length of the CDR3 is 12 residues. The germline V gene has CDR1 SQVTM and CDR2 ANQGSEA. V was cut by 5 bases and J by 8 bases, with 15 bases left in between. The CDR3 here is CSVTAGPLEAFF. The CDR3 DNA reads TGCAGCGTTACCGCGGGCCCATTGGAAGCTTTCTTT.

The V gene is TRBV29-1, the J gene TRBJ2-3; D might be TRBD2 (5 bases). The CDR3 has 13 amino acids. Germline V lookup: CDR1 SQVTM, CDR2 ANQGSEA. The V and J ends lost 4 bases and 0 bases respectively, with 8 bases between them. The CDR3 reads CSVGTESTDTQYF. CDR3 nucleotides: TGCAGCGTTGGGACTGAGAGCACAGATACGCAGTATTTT.

The CDR3 sequence: CASTEGSSYEQYF. DNA for the CDR3: TGCGCCAGCACAGAAGGGAGCTCCTACGAGCAGTACTTC. V is TRBV5-1 and J is TRBJ2-7, with D possibly being TRBD2 (5 bases). The CDR3 covers 13 residues. V was cut by 6 bases and J by 0 bases, with 10 bases left in between. The germline gives CDR1 SGHRS, CDR2 YFSETQ.

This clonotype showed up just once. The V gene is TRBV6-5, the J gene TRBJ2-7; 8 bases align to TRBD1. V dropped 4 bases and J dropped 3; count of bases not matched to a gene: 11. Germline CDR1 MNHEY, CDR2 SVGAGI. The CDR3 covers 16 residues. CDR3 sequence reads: CASSSSWGTGYYEQYF. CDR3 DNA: TGTGCCAGCAGTTCGTCTTGGGGGACAGGATACTACGAGCAGTACTTC.

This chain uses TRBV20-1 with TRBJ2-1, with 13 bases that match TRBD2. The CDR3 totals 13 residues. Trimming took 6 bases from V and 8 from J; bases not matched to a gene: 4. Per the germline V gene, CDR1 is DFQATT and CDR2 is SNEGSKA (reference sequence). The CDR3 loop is CSATSGREDEQFF. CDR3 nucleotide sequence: TGCAGTGCCACTAGCGGGAGGGAGGATGAGCAGTTCTTC.

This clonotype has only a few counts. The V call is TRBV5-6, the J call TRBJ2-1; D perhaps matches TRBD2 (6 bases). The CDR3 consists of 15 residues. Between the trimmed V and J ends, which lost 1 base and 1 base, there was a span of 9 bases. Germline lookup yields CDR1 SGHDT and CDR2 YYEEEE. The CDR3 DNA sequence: TGTGCCAGCAGCTTGAGGGCGGGATCCTACAATGAGCAGTTCTTC. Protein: CASSLRAGSYNEQFF.

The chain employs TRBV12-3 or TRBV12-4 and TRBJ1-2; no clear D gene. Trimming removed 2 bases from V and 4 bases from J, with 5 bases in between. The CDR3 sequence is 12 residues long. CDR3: CASSLKAYGYTF. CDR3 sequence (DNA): TGTGCCAGCAGTTTAAAAGCCTATGGCTACACCTTC.